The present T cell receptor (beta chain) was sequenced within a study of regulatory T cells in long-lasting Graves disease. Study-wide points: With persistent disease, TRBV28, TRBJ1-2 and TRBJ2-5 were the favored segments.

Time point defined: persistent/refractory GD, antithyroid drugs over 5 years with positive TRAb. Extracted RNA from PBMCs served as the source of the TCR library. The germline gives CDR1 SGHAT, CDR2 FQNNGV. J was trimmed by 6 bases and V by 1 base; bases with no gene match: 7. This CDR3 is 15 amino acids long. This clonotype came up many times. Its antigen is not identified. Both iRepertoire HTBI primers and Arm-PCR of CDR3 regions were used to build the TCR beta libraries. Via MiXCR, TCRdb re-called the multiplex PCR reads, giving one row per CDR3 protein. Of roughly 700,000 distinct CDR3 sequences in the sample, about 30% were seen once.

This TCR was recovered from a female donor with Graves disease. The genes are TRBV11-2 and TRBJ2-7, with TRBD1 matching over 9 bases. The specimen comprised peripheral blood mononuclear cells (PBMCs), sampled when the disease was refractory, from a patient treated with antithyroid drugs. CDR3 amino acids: CASSLGWDRASEQYF. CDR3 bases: TGTGCCAGCAGCTTAGGGTGGGACAGGGCTAGCGAGCAGTACTTC.